Below, one T cell receptor (beta chain) is given with its context. What it binds is unknown. The study reverse transcribed the entire isolated RNA, so it sequenced expressed TCRB transcripts. This table comes from immunoSEQ multiplex PCR, and its TCRdb copy is limited to in-frame clones, with some not included. The data contain hundreds of thousands of clones, around 12% of them singletons. Sorting of CD4+ naive, central memory, regulatory and stem cell-like memory cells was performed via CD45RO/CCR7/CD25/CD127/CD95/CD27. Purity exceeded 95% in all sorted populations. These data originate in a study of beta chain features in type 1 diabetes. Study results and caveats: Any HLA type influence on TCRB rearrangement was left unresolved here. Shorter TCRB CDR3s, moderately but significantly so, were found in Type 1 diabetes patients in all four CD4+ subsets.

This CDR3 spans 15 amino acids. Germline lookup yields CDR1 SGHTA and CDR2 FQGTGA. Trimming pared 1 base from V and 0 bases from J, leaving 9 bases between. Material: naive CD4+ T cells from blood. The V and J genes are TRBV7-3 and TRBJ2-5; maybe TRBD2 (6 bases). The clonotype originates from a man in his late teens or twenties in good health. The CDR3 spells CASSLRRGNQETQYF. CDR3 coding DNA: TGTGCCAGCAGCTTAAGGAGGGGTAACCAAGAGACCCAGTACTTC.